Below are 2 T cell receptor beta chains sequenced from a single sample in a study of cytomegalovirus exposure and HLA in healthy donors. The PCR employed 60 Vbeta primers together with 13 Jbeta primers. Sequencing used immunoSEQ multiplex PCR; TCRdb keeps in-frame clones, though not all of them. The profile shows 90,000 to 140,000 clones, approximately 81% of them singletons. Sequencing was carried out using PBMCs. The receptor source for this set is a man aged 30 to 39 in good health and CMV-seronegative.

This clone was observed once. In DNA form, the CDR3 reads TGTGCCAGTAGTATATCACAGCAGTCCACCTACGAGCAGTACTTC. The encoded protein is CASSISQQSTYEQYF. The chain employs TRBV19 and TRBJ2-7; no clear D. V lost 2 bases to trimming and J lost 2 bases, with 13 bases between them. Per germline, CDR1 LNHDA and CDR2 SQIVND (reference sequence). The CDR3 runs 15 residues.

The chain combines TRBV4-1 with TRBJ2-1; TRBD2 might be the D (6 bases). The V end was cut by 8 bases, the J end by 4 bases, with 15 bases between. From germline, CDR1 is MGHRA and CDR2 YSYEKL. The CDR3 length is 14 residues. CDR3 sequence reads: CASRSGTDYNEQFF. In DNA form, the CDR3 reads TGCGCCAGCCGGTCGGGGACTGATTACAATGAGCAGTTCTTC.